These 19 T cell receptor beta chains were all obtained from the same sample, sequenced in a study of neoadjuvant anti-PD-1 for oral cavity cancer. Time point noted: after neoadjuvant nivolumab, at surgical resection. Measured with immunoSEQ multiplex PCR; TCRdb has only the in-frame clones, and not every one. The sample shows about 15,000 clones, 35% to 50% of them seen only once. Specimen: tumor tissue, collected after nivolumab (anti-PD-1) treatment. All receptors come from a person aged 35-80 years with oral cavity squamous cell carcinoma.

This clone was seen a few times. The rearrangement links TRBV18 to TRBJ2-7; 10 nucleotides match TRBD1. The J segment lost 5 bases and the V segment lost 5 bases, leaving 3 bases of the junction unmatched. Looked up from germline, CDR1 is KGHSH and CDR2 is LQKENI. CDR3 length equals 13 residues. The CDR3 is CASSFGQGDEQYF. The CDR3 DNA is TGTGCCAGCTCATTCGGACAGGGGGACGAGCAGTACTTC.

J is TRBJ2-2 and V is TRBV4-2; 8 positions match TRBD2. This CDR3 is built from 16 residues. CDR1 is LGHNA, CDR2 YNFKEQ, per germline. The V and J ends lost 4 bases and 0 bases, in that order; junction bases with no gene match: 4. The CDR3 region is CASSLTRGANTGELFF. The CDR3 DNA is TGTGCCAGCAGCCTGACGCGGGGGGCGAACACCGGGGAGCTGTTTTTT.

The chain couples TRBV6-4 to TRBJ2-5; no definite D call. Per germline, CDR1 MRHNA and CDR2 SNTAGT. Trimming stripped 3 bases from V and 2 bases from J, with 10 bases between. The CDR3 has 14 residues. CDR3 region: CASSERPNQETQYF. CDR3 in DNA: TGTGCCAGCAGTGAGCGGCCTAATCAAGAGACCCAGTACTTC.

The rearrangement joins TRBV5-4 to TRBJ1-2, with D perhaps matching TRBD1 (6 bases). Germline V gene data show CDR1 as SGHNT and CDR2 as YYREEE (reference sequence). Between the trimmed V and J ends, which lost 3 bases and 2 bases, there was a span of 20 bases. The CDR3 covers 17 residues. CDR3 amino acids: CASSSGTGRRGNYGYTF. CDR3 nucleotides: TGTGCCAGCAGCTCAGGAACAGGGAGGCGGGGGAACTATGGCTACACCTTC.

The genes are TRBV6-5 and TRBJ1-1; D may be TRBD1 (5 bases). V lost 2 bases, J lost 4 bases, and 11 bases lay in between. Germline values: CDR1 MNHEY, CDR2 SVGAGI. This CDR3 region has 14 residues. This chain's CDR3 is CASSYRGSSTEAFF. In DNA, the CDR3 is TGTGCCAGCAGTTACAGGGGATCGAGCACTGAAGCTTTCTTT.

This clone was recorded at least ten times. The CDR3, as DNA: TGTGCCAGTAAGGGGGGTTCGGGGCGTGTGTTGCCCCAGCATTTT. Translated: CASKGGSGRVLPQHF. This chain connects TRBV19 to TRBJ1-5, with D possibly TRBD1 on 6 matching bases. The V end was cut by 7 bases, the J end by 9 bases, with 22 bases between. Germline V lookup: CDR1 LNHDA, CDR2 SQIVND (reference sequence). This CDR3 contains 15 residues.

The V gene is TRBV30, the J gene TRBJ2-7, with TRBD1 matching 7 bases. CDR1 is GTSNPN, CDR2 SVGIG, per germline (reference sequence). J lost 3 bases, V lost 3 bases, and 11 bases had no gene match. The length of the CDR3 is 15 residues. CDR3 amino acids: CAWSKGETGNYEQYF. In DNA form, the CDR3 reads TGTGCCTGGAGCAAAGGTGAGACAGGGAACTACGAGCAGTACTTC.

Concerning this clone: Its ends do not fully match the called genes, so a read error is possible. This rearrangement joins TRBV29-1 to TRBJ1-5; 8 bases map to TRBD1. The CDR3 totals 14 residues. The germline V gene encodes CDR1 SQVTM and CDR2 ANQGSEA. The CDR3 DNA follows: TGCAGCGTGGGCGTTGGACAGGGCAAGCAGCCCCAGCATTTT. Amino acid sequence: CSVGVGQGKQPQHF.

This sequence joins TRBV5-4 and TRBJ2-3; either TRBD1 or TRBD2 may supply D (5 bases each). This CDR3 is built from 12 residues. With 5 bases removed from V and 5 bases from J, the gap between germline ends came to 9 bases. CDR1 and CDR2 (germline): SGHNT, YYREEE (reference sequence). The CDR3 reads CASSWGRDTQYF. DNA for the CDR3: TGTGCCAGCAGTTGGGGGAGAGATACGCAGTATTTT.

This clone was detected only a few times. V gene TRBV6-1 combines with J gene TRBJ1-2, with 10 bases matching TRBD1. The junction had 2 bases not matched to a gene; V was cut back by 6 bases and J by 4 bases. CDR3 length equals 13 residues. The germline gives CDR1 MNHNS, CDR2 SASEGT. This CDR3 is CASRGQGFYGYTF. The DNA for the CDR3 is TGTGCCAGCAGGGGACAGGGGTTCTATGGCTACACCTTC.

The chain is built from TRBV25-1 and TRBJ2-1, with D uncertain. V lost 8 bases and J lost 5, with 13 bases in between. CDR3 size: 13 residues. CDR1 and CDR2 from the germline V gene are MGHDK and SYGVNS. The CDR3 DNA sequence: TGTGCCAGCGAGGCTCCCCGCAACAATGAGCAGTTCTTC. Protein: CASEAPRNNEQFF.

The chain joins TRBV2 to TRBJ2-2, with a possible D match to TRBD2 (5 bases). CDR3 size: 13 residues. Germline V CDR1 and CDR2: SNHLY, FYNNEI. Trimming took off 4 bases at V and 3 bases at J, with 6 bases between the two ends. The CDR3 coding sequence is TGTGCCAGCAGTGGAGGGTACACCGGGGAGCTGTTTTTT. Amino acid sequence: CASSGGYTGELFF.

V usage is TRBV19 and J usage is TRBJ1-2, with D uncertain. Per the germline V gene, CDR1 is LNHDA and CDR2 is SQIVND (reference sequence). Trimming left V 4 bases short and J 8 bases short, with 11 bases between. The CDR3 sequence is 12 residues long. In nucleotides, the CDR3 is TGTGCCAGTAGTAAGGACCTTCGGGGCTACACCTTC. Translating gives CASSKDLRGYTF.

V usage is TRBV7-8 and J usage is TRBJ2-5, with D perhaps TRBD1 (5 bases). The CDR3 runs to 16 residues. V lost 4 bases and J lost 2, with 17 bases in between. Per the germline V gene, CDR1 is SGHVS and CDR2 is FQNEAQ. The CDR3 DNA reads as TGTGCCAGCAGCTCATTTATTGCGAGACAGCAAGAGACCCAGTACTTC. Amino acids: CASSSFIARQQETQYF.

The chain joins TRBV7-9 to TRBJ2-7; D possibly uses TRBD1 or TRBD2 (5 bases each). The V end was cut by 6 bases, the J end by 3 bases, with 15 bases between. The length of the CDR3 is 14 residues. Germline CDR1 and CDR2: SEHNR and FQNEAQ (reference sequence). CDR3 coding DNA: TGTGCCAGCAGGCCACTGGGACCTGTCTACGAGCAGTACTTC. It specifies CASRPLGPVYEQYF.

This chain joins TRBV5-6 and TRBJ2-2; D remains ambiguous. Germline CDR1 and CDR2: SGHDT and YYEEEE. The CDR3 sequence is 15 residues long. The V gene lost 2 bases and the J gene lost 0 bases, with 8 bases spanning the gap. In nucleotides, the CDR3 is TGTGCCAGCAGCTTTTCAGGATCGAACACCGGGGAGCTGTTTTTT. Protein: CASSFSGSNTGELFF.

The genes are TRBV11-2 and TRBJ1-1, with D uncertain. CDR1 is SGHAT and CDR2 is FQNNGV in the germline V gene. Between the trimmed V and J ends, which lost 5 bases and 1 base, there was a span of 17 bases. The CDR3 length is 16 residues. CDR3 residues: CASSPRAPRQNTEAFF. DNA of the CDR3: TGTGCCAGCAGCCCTAGGGCCCCCCGGCAGAACACTGAAGCTTTCTTT.

This clone was seen many times. The chain recombines TRBV7-9 with TRBJ1-1, with D tentatively TRBD1 (5 bases). The germline V gene has CDR1 SEHNR and CDR2 FQNEAQ (reference sequence). V lost 3 bases and J 1 base, leaving 9 bases between the germline ends. CDR3 length equals 14 residues. CDR3 residues: CASSFGDGNTEAFF. The CDR3 DNA is TGTGCCAGCAGCTTCGGGGACGGGAACACTGAAGCTTTCTTT.

This clone was recorded a few times. The chain employs TRBV7-3 and TRBJ2-3, with D possibly matching TRBD2 (6 bases). From germline, CDR1 is SGHTA and CDR2 FQGTGA. Trimming cost V 2 bases and J 0 bases, with 9 bases left between them. The CDR3 has 15 residues. The chain's CDR3 is CASSLYGGSTDTQYF. The CDR3 nucleotides read TGTGCCAGCAGCTTATACGGGGGAAGCACAGATACGCAGTATTTT.